Below, one TCR beta chain is given with its context. Antigen unknown. The data stem from a study of blood T cells in healthy people across ages. Across the whole study: Template switching picked up about one barcoded beta molecule for each two T cells. Study-wide results and caveats: Long-lived donors had more naive CD4+ cells and higher diversity than aged donors.

Using a J-beta primer mix together with a sample-barcoded 5' primer, a second PCR was run for roughly 7 to 12 cycles. Carrying 12 random nucleotides, a template-switch adaptor labeled each individual cDNA molecule. TCRdb reanalysed the 5' RACE reads using MiXCR and keeps one entry per CDR3 protein. This sample yields about 1.5 million distinct CDR3 sequences, of which approximately 42% are seen a single time; about 4% belongs to the top ten. Extraction yielded at least 5.5 micrograms of total RNA per sample. V dropped 5 bases and J dropped 3 bases, with 13 bases sitting between them. This CDR3 contains 15 residues.

This clonotype was obtained from a young woman in good health. The rearrangement joins TRBV12-3 or TRBV12-4 to TRBJ2-2, with D possibly matching TRBD1 (6 bases). Sequenced sample: blood. This CDR3 is CASSPPTGHTGELFF. DNA for the CDR3: TGTGCCAGCAGTCCCCCGACAGGACACACCGGGGAGCTGTTTTTT.